Sequencing of this TCR beta chain was carried out in a study of blood T cell repertoires in COVID-19. Turning to the study itself: Whether acute or convalescent, the COVID-19 samples came from the United States, Italy and Spain. T cells, B-cell-depleted T cells, or PBMCs supplied cDNA or gDNA.

In the original analysis: Reference gene primer amplification gave nucleated cell count estimates. Produced via immunoSEQ multiplex PCR; TCRdb's table is partial and in-frame only. The DNA was the basis for D and trimming; V, J and clone size are from that table. The sample contains about 240,000 clones, roughly 76% of which appear only once. While infection was still active, Seattle patients were enrolled and then followed longitudinally. The sample taken for sequencing was peripheral blood. This receptor was obtained from an elderly woman with COVID-19, enrolled during active disease.

CDR3 protein: CASTPVASGGRVVRDTQYF. The CDR3 DNA reads as TGTGCCAGCACTCCCGTGGCTAGCGGGGGGAGGGTGGTTAGAGATACGCAGTATTTT. The V gene is TRBV28, the J gene TRBJ2-3; 11 nucleotides agree with TRBD2. Germline CDR1 is MDHEN and CDR2 is SYDVKM. The length of the CDR3 is 19 residues. V lost 7 bases to trimming and J lost 5 bases; unmatched junction nucleotides: 20.